This is a list of T cell receptor beta chains from one sample in a study of graft-versus-host responses after intestinal transplantation. Only in-frame clones appear in the TCRdb table, and some are missing; sequencing was by immunoSEQ multiplex PCR. The repertoire holds 90,000 to 100,000 clones, with more than 75% as singletons. The sequencing here drew on PBMCs, taken 255 days after intestinal transplant. The receptors here all came from a human patient who received an intestinal transplant, so some T cells may come from the graft donor. Both conserved end residues are part of each CDR3. The D gene is left open where the match is weak. Size tells how often a clone was seen (once, few, many) or the class of an expanded clone, and some rows leave it out.

size	V	D	J	DNA	CDR3
NA	TRBV6-5	NA	TRBJ2-6	TGTGCCACCTTGACTGGGGCCAACGTCCTGACTTTC	CATLTGANVLTF
NA	TRBV9	NA	TRBJ2-3	TGTGCCAGCAGCGTAGGCTTTTATTCCCCCGCAGATACGCAGTATTTT	CASSVGFYSPADTQYF
NA	TRBV5-1	NA	TRBJ2-2	TGCGCCAGCAGCTTGGATGGCAGCAGAAGCACCGGGGAGCTGTTTTTT	CASSLDGSRSTGELFF
NA	TRBV9	NA	TRBJ2-1	TGTGCCAGCACTTGGGACCCCAACGGTGATGAGCAGTTCTTC	CASTWDPNGDEQFF
NA	TRBV5-6	TRBD1	TRBJ2-7	TGTGCCAGCAGCTTGGACTGGGACAGCTCCTACGAGCAGTACTTC	CASSLDWDSSYEQYF
NA	TRBV9	NA	TRBJ2-5	TGTGCCAGCAGCGTGGGGCCGGGGCCGGAGACCCAGTACTTC	CASSVGPGPETQYF
NA	TRBV19	NA	TRBJ1-1	TGTGCCAGTAGTATAGAGGGAGGGATGGCACTCGAAGCTTTCTTT	CASSIEGGMALEAFF
NA	TRBV29-1	NA	TRBJ2-7	TGCAGCGTTGTGGGGGGCGTATCCTACGAGCAGTACTTC	CSVVGGVSYEQYF
NA	TRBV6-1	NA	TRBJ1-5	TGTGCCAGCAGTGATCAGGTCGTAGGCAATCAGCCCCAGCATTTT	CASSDQVVGNQPQHF
NA	TRBV5-1	NA	TRBJ2-1	TGCGCCAGCAGCTTGATAGTCCCAGCCTATGAGCAGTTCTTC	CASSLIVPAYEQFF
NA	TRBV6-5	NA	TRBJ1-1	TGTGCCAGCAGTCGAGGGATGAACACTGAAGCTTTCTTT	CASSRGMNTEAFF
once	TRBV27	NA	TRBJ1-1	TGTGCCAGCAGTCCGAACCGATCGACAAATAAGTACACTGAAGCTTTCTTT	CASSPNRSTNKYTEAFF
NA	TRBV6-1	NA	TRBJ1-4	TGTGCCAGCAGTGAAGCGCGGGGGGGCTGGGGCGAAAAACTGTTTTTT	CASSEARGGWGEKLFF
NA	TRBV27	TRBD2	TRBJ2-7	TGTGCCAGCGGGGTACCCGGGACTAGCTCCTACGAGCAGTACTTC	CASGVPGTSSYEQYF
NA	TRBV6-4	TRBD2	TRBJ2-4	TGTGCCAGCAGTGCCAGCGGGGGGGCGAAAAACATTCAGTACTTC	CASSASGGAKNIQYF
NA	TRBV15	NA	TRBJ1-1	TGTGCCACCAGCAGAGGCCGACGGCGGAACACTGAAGCTTTCTTT	CATSRGRRRNTEAFF
NA	TRBV29-1	NA	TRBJ1-2	TGCAGCGTTTCTGGCTACACCTTC	CSVSGYTF
few	TRBV19	TRBD1	TRBJ2-1	TGTGCCAGTCAGTTCGCGCAGGGGGCTTTAGGAGGCAATGAGCAGTTCTTC	CASQFAQGALGGNEQFF
NA	TRBV5-1	NA	TRBJ1-1	TGCGCCAGCAGCTCCAGGGGTGCCCAGAACACTGAAGCTTTCTTT	CASSSRGAQNTEAFF
NA	TRBV2	TRBD2	TRBJ2-1	TGTGCCAGCAGTGAATGGACTAGCGGGAGCAATGAGCAGTTCTTC	CASSEWTSGSNEQFF
few	TRBV27	NA	TRBJ1-2	TGTGCCAGCAGTTTTTCATCTAACTATGGCTACACCTTC	CASSFSSNYGYTF
NA	TRBV5-8	NA	TRBJ1-2	TGTGCCAGCAGTCCGAATAATATTAGATACACCTTC	CASSPNNIRYTF
NA	TRBV10-3	TRBD1	TRBJ1-3	TGTGCCATCAGTAAGGGACAGTCTCTCTCTGGAAACACCATATATTTT	CAISKGQSLSGNTIYF
once	TRBV29-1	TRBD1	TRBJ2-3	TGCAGCGTTGACAGGGGGCGCGGACTTACAGATACGCAGTATTTT	CSVDRGRGLTDTQYF
NA	TRBV5-8	TRBD2	TRBJ2-3	TGTGCCAGCAGCTTGACTAGCGGGAGGGCAGATACGCAGTATTTT	CASSLTSGRADTQYF
NA	TRBV6-1	NA	TRBJ2-7	TGTGCCAGCACTCCAGACTGGAGCTCCTACGAGCAGTACTTC	CASTPDWSSYEQYF
NA	TRBV11-2	NA	TRBJ2-5	TGTGCCAGCAGCTTACAGGTTTGGGGAGAGACCCAGTACTTC	CASSLQVWGETQYF
NA	TRBV5-4	TRBD1	TRBJ1-1	TGTGCCAGCAGCTTGCCAGGGGGCAGTAACACTGAAGCTTTCTTT	CASSLPGGSNTEAFF